This entry lists 17 T cell receptor beta chains sequenced from one sample in a study of memory CD4+ T cells and cytomegalovirus serostatus. The protocol was immunoSEQ multiplex PCR, while the TCRdb copy is restricted to in-frame clones and leaves out a portion. The repertoire holds 84,000 or so clones, approximately 80% seen once, with roughly 0.85% in the top ten. Single viable CD3+CD4+CD8-CD45RO+ cells were sorted as the memory CD4+ T cells. Material: memory CD4+ T cells from blood. The receptors come from an adult in good health and CMV-seronegative.

The chain employs TRBV9 and TRBJ2-6; TRBD1 is a possible D gene (6 bases). Germline lookup yields CDR1 SGDLS and CDR2 YYNGEE. Trimming left V 4 bases short and J 0 bases short, with 17 bases between. This CDR3 contains 18 residues. DNA of the CDR3: TGTGCCAGCAGCTTCCCGCGAACAGGGTTCTCTGGGGCCAACGTCCTGACTTTC. It codes for CASSFPRTGFSGANVLTF.

The rearrangement joins TRBV4-1 to TRBJ1-2; TRBD1 might be the D (5 bases). Germline CDR1 and CDR2: MGHRA and YSYEKL. The germline V and J ends were trimmed by 4 bases and 0 bases, with 21 bases remaining between them. The CDR3 has 18 residues. The CDR3 is CASSPTPRDFSPNYGYTF. CDR3 nucleotides: TGCGCCAGCAGCCCCACGCCCCGGGACTTCTCGCCTAACTATGGCTACACCTTC.

The V call is TRBV10-3, the J call TRBJ1-3; D call uncertain. The CDR3 is 15 residues long. Trimming stripped 2 bases from V and 0 bases from J, with 8 bases between. The germline V gene has CDR1 ENHRY and CDR2 SYGVKD. The CDR3 DNA reads TGTGCCATCAGTGAGGCCACGCGCTCTGGAAACACCATATATTTT. Encoded protein: CAISEATRSGNTIYF.

This clone was detected only once. The chain couples TRBV2 to TRBJ1-3; D unclear. CDR3 length: 15 amino acids. The germline CDR1 and CDR2 sequences are SNHLY and FYNNEI. Trimming pared 5 bases from V and 4 bases from J, leaving 15 bases between. The CDR3 protein is CASSSDRSWGNTIYF. The DNA of the CDR3 is TGTGCCAGCAGTTCGGACCGTTCTTGGGGAAACACCATATATTTT.

The gene calls are TRBV7-3 and TRBJ2-1; 15 bases line up with TRBD2. The CDR3 extends over 16 amino acids. Germline V gives CDR1 SGHTA, CDR2 FQGTGA. J was trimmed by 8 bases and V by 5 bases; bases with no gene match: 7. The CDR3 sequence is CASSRRTSGGADEQFF. DNA of the CDR3: TGTGCCAGCAGCCGACGGACTAGCGGGGGGGCCGATGAGCAGTTCTTC.

The rearrangement joins TRBV18 to TRBJ1-1; 9 bases map to TRBD1. V shed 0 bases and J 1 base; nucleotides not matched to a gene: 3. Germline-derived CDR1 and CDR2 are KGHSH and LQKENI. This CDR3 is built from 16 residues. CDR3 protein: CASSPPNRGRNTEAFF. The CDR3 DNA follows: TGTGCCAGCTCACCACCTAACAGGGGGCGGAACACTGAAGCTTTCTTT.

This clone showed up just once. The chain employs TRBV7-3 and TRBJ2-2; D is ambiguous. The CDR3 has 14 residues. Germline V gene sequence: CDR1 SGHTA, CDR2 FQGTGA. Trimming pared 1 base from V and 3 bases from J, leaving 6 bases between. CDR3 loop: CASSLIWDTGELFF. In DNA form, the CDR3 reads TGTGCCAGCAGCTTAATATGGGACACCGGGGAGCTGTTTTTT. The full variable domain, rest sourced from reference TRBV7-3 and TRBJ2-2, is GAGVSQTPSNKVTEKGKYVELRCDPISGHTALYWYRQSLGQGPEFLIYFQGTGAADDSGLPNDRFFAVRPEGSVSTLKIQRTERGDSAVYLCASSLIWDTGELFFGEGSRLTVL.

This clone was observed a handful of times. The genes are TRBV5-1 and TRBJ2-6, with a tentative D call TRBD2 (5 bases). Germline V gene sequence: CDR1 SGHRS, CDR2 YFSETQ. The ends were cut back, 0 bases at V and 3 bases at J, with 7 bases in the middle. The CDR3 has 15 residues. Here the CDR3 reads CASSLVRVGANVLTF. The CDR3, as DNA: TGCGCCAGCAGCTTGGTGCGGGTTGGGGCCAACGTCCTGACTTTC. The whole variable domain, remainder taken from reference TRBV5-1 and TRBJ2-6, is KAGVTQTPRYLIKTRGQQVTLSCSPISGHRSVSWYQQTPGQGLQFLFEYFSETQRNKGNFPGRFSGRQFSNSRSEMNVSTLELGDSALYLCASSLVRVGANVLTFGAGSRLTVL.

The V and J genes are TRBV6-1 and TRBJ2-3; D is unresolved. With 6 bases removed from V and 3 bases from J, the gap between germline ends came to 13 bases. The CDR3 extends over 14 amino acids. The germline CDR1 and CDR2 sequences are MNHNS and SASEGT. The CDR3 loop is CASRLVALTDTQYF. CDR3 bases: TGTGCCAGCAGACTTGTGGCGCTGACAGATACGCAGTATTTT.

This clone turned up a few times. V gene TRBV20-1 combines with J gene TRBJ1-1; no definite D call. The V end lost 6 bases, the J end lost 4 bases, and 9 bases lay between the germline ends. The germline CDR1 and CDR2 sequences are DFQATT and SNEGSKA (reference sequence). The CDR3 is 11 residues long. In nucleotides, the CDR3 is TGCAGTGCCCTGAGGCGCACTGAAGCTTTCTTT. Its protein product is CSALRRTEAFF.

V usage is TRBV15 and J usage is TRBJ1-2; TRBD1 agrees at 7 bases. J was trimmed by 4 bases and V by 4 bases; bases with no gene match: 15. This CDR3 has 17 residues. Germline loops: CDR1 LNHNV, CDR2 YYDKDF (reference sequence). The CDR3 DNA is TGTGCCACCAGCACCTCCGGGACAGCCGAAACCAGCTATGGCTACACCTTC. As protein: CATSTSGTAETSYGYTF.

This clone appeared a single time. The chain recombines TRBV4-3 with TRBJ1-4; D perhaps matches TRBD1 (5 bases). Trimming pared 1 base from V and 7 bases from J, leaving 19 bases between. Germline CDR1 reads LGHNA; CDR2 reads YSLEER. This CDR3 contains 17 residues. This chain's CDR3 is CASSQGPGGGLSEKLFF. In DNA form, the CDR3 reads TGCGCCAGCAGCCAAGGCCCCGGGGGGGGGTTAAGTGAAAAACTGTTTTTT.

The V and J genes are TRBV7-6 and TRBJ2-7; 12 bases line up with TRBD1. The CDR3 sequence is 15 residues long. The trim removed 5 bases at V and 5 bases at J, leaving 7 bases unmatched. CDR1 and CDR2 (germline): SGHVS, FNYEAQ. CDR3 DNA sequence: TGTGCCAGCAGCCGTTCCGGGACAGGGGGCCACGAGCAGTACTTC. Translating gives CASSRSGTGGHEQYF.

The CDR3: CACARTGVHEQYF. The CDR3 region has the DNA TGTGCCTGCGCCCGGACAGGGGTCCACGAGCAGTACTTC. V gene TRBV13 combines with J gene TRBJ2-7, with 9 bases aligning to TRBD1. This CDR3 spans 13 amino acids. Germline V gene lookup returns CDR1 PRHDT and CDR2 FYEKMQ (reference sequence). V trimming: 11 bases; J trimming: 5 bases; junction bases outside the gene matches: 10. Drawing the rest from reference TRBV13 and TRBJ2-7, the complete variable domain is AAGVIQSPRHLIKEKRETATLKCYPIPRHDTVYWYQQGPGQDPQFLISFYEKMQSDKGSIPDRFSAQQFSDYHSELNMSSLELGDSALYFCACARTGVHEQYFGPGTRLTVT.

The table lists this clone with a count of one. This chain connects TRBV19 to TRBJ1-2; no clear D. Germline V lookup: CDR1 LNHDA, CDR2 SQIVND (reference sequence). CDR3 size: 14 residues. The ends were cut back, 7 bases at V and 4 bases at J, with 16 bases in the middle. For the CDR3, the DNA is TGTGCCAGTACCCGGCAAGGAAATCTCTATGGCTACACCTTC. Amino acids: CASTRQGNLYGYTF.

This chain joins TRBV6-5 and TRBJ1-2, with D perhaps matching TRBD1 (5 bases). This CDR3 has 12 amino acids. Germline CDR1 and CDR2: MNHEY and SVGAGI. Trimming took 6 bases from V and 4 from J, leaving 9 bases between them. The CDR3 loop is CASSPGGYGYTF. The CDR3 DNA reads as TGTGCCAGCAGCCCTGGGGGCTATGGCTACACCTTC.

A note on this clone: A junction boundary mismatches the germline segment, possibly from a read error. The chain uses TRBV5-8 and TRBJ1-2; D gene uncertain. Germline V lookup: CDR1 SGHTS, CDR2 YDEGEE. The CDR3 has 12 residues. In DNA form, the CDR3 reads TGTGCCAGCAGCTTGGCCATAGGGATGATATACTTC. Translating it yields CASSLAIGMIYF.